The clone carrying this T cell receptor beta chain showed up many times. The CDR3 runs 13 residues. V was trimmed by 7 bases and J by 3 bases, leaving 13 bases between them. Germline V gene sequence: CDR1 MNHNS, CDR2 SASEGT. TCRdb processed the multiplex PCR reads anew with MiXCR; each CDR3 protein has one entry. The sample has some 170,000 distinct CDR3 sequences; 33% are singletons. The lymph nodes were axillary draining lymph nodes from breast cancer patients. The sample belongs to a study of breast tumors, draining lymph nodes, adjacent tissues. The sequenced sample was axillary lymph node tissue. This sequence joins TRBV6-1 and TRBJ2-7; D gene unclear. This clonotype originated in a female donor with breast cancer. Some clones in this sample may be carry-over from other donors' samples. The DNA of the CDR3 is TGTGCCAGCACGCACCCGATCCTCTACGAGCAGTACTTC. Its translation: CASTHPILYEQYF.